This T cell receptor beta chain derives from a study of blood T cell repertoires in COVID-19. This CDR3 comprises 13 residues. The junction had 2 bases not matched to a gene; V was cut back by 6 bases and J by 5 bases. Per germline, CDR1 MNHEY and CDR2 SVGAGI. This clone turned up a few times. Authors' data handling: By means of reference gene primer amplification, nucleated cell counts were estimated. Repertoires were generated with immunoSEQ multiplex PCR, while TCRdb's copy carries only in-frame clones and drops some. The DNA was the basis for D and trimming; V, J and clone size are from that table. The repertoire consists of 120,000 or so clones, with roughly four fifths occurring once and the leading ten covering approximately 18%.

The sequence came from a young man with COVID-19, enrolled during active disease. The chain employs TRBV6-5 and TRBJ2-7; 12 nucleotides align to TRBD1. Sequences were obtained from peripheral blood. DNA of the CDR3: TGTGCCAGCAGACGGGACAGGGGGCACGAGCAGTACTTC. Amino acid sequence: CASRRDRGHEQYF.